This T cell receptor (beta chain) was identified during a study of shared clonotypes between healthy human individuals. Clones were sequenced by immunoSEQ multiplex PCR, and TCRdb holds only the in-frame ones, with some missing. The sample includes approximately 810,000 clones, approximately 92% of them seen just once. This clone was found once. Its antigen is as yet unknown. Study-level results: Sorted-subset sequencing, rarefaction showed, was incomplete despite large depth.

Positively selected for CCR7, the CD45RO-negative cells used as naive CD8 cells excluded terminally differentiated effector memory CD45RA+ cells. Every donor, a Caucasian adult, lived in Nashville, Tennessee. V dropped 5 bases and J dropped 4 bases, with 17 bases sitting between them. CDR1 is MNHEY, CDR2 SMNVEV, per germline (reference sequence). The length of the CDR3 is 15 residues. Sequences were obtained from naive CD8+ T cells sorted from blood. The chain is built from TRBV27 and TRBJ2-5, with a tentative D call TRBD2 (6 bases). The receptor comes from a man younger than 40 in good health. The CDR3 spells CASSISGVGPETQYF. The CDR3 nucleotides are TGTGCCAGCAGTATTTCGGGGGTGGGGCCAGAGACCCAGTACTTC.